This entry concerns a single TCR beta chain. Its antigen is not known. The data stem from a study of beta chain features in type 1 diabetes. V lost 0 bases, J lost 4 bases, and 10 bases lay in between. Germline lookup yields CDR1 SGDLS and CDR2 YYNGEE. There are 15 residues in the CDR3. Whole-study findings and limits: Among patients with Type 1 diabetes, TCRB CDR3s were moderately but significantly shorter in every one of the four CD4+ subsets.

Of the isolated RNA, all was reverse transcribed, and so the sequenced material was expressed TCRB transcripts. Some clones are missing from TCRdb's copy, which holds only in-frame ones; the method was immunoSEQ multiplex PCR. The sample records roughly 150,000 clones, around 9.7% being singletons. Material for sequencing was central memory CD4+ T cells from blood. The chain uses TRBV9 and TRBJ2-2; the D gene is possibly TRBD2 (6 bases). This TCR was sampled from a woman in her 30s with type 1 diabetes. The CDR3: CASSVVSGSTGELFF. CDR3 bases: TGTGCCAGCAGCGTAGTTAGCGGATCCACCGGGGAGCTGTTTTTT.